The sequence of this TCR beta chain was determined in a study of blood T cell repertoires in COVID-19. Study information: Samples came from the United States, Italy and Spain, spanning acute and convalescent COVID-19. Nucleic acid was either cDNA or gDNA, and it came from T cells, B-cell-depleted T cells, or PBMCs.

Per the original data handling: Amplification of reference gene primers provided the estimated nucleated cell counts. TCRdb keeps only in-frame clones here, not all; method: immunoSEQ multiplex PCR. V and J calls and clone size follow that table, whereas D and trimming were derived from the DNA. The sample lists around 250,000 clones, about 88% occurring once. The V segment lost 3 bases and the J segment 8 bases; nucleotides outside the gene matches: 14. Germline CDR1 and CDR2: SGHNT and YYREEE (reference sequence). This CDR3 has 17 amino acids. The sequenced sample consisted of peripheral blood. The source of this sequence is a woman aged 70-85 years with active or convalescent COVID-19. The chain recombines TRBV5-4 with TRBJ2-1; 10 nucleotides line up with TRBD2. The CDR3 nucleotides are TGTGCCAGCAGCTCGGCCAGCGGGGGGGCCAGCCCCTATGAGCAGTTCTTC. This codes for CASSSASGGASPYEQFF.